In this sample, the clone carrying this T cell receptor beta chain turned up many times. As yet, its antigen is unknown. The data were taken from a study of identical twins. General observations from the study: Sharing of beta out-of-frame sequences by twins showed a weaker excess. Out-of-frame alpha sequences common to twins were enriched for low generation probability.

MiXCR, run by TCRdb on the 5' RACE reads, gives a single entry per CDR3 protein. The top ten hold more than 12% of the sample, which has 200,000 to 250,000 distinct CDR3 sequences, 6.5% to 8% seen once. This sample also belongs to another study, concerning T cells expressing NK-cell markers.

The sequencing sample was made of CD8+ T cells sorted from blood. This receptor was obtained from a woman under 30 in good health.

The CDR3 coding sequence is TGTGCCAGCAGCGTGCCGGTTCGGACCACCGGGGAGCTGTTTTTT. This codes for CASSVPVRTTGELFF. The chain couples TRBV7-9 to TRBJ2-2, with no clear D. V was trimmed by 5 bases and J by 4 bases, leaving 14 bases between them. Germline V gene sequence: CDR1 SEHNR, CDR2 FQNEAQ (reference sequence). This CDR3 has 15 amino acids.